Shown below are 24 T cell receptor beta chains from a single sample sequenced in a study of blood T cell repertoires in COVID-19. Measured with immunoSEQ multiplex PCR; TCRdb has only the in-frame clones, and not every one. Among over 450,000 clones listed, 80% to 90% were seen once. Sequenced input: peripheral blood. Every receptor here comes from a man younger than 35 with COVID-19, enrolled during active disease.

CDR3: CAAGGRDEQFF. In DNA, the CDR3 is TGTGCCGCGGGGGGCAGGGATGAGCAGTTCTTC. The chain is built from TRBV7-9 and TRBJ2-1, with 8 bases fitting TRBD2. The CDR3 runs to 11 residues. Germline V gene sequence: CDR1 SEHNR, CDR2 FQNEAQ (reference sequence). Germline trimming cut 11 bases from V and 8 bases from J; bases unmatched to any gene: 5. Full variable domain (remainder filled in from reference TRBV7-9 and TRBJ2-1): DTGVSQNPRHKITKRGQNVTFRCDPISEHNRLYWYRQTLGQGPEFLTYFQNEAQLEKSRLLSDRFSAERPKGSFSTLEIQRTEQGDSAMYLCAAGGRDEQFFGPGTRLTVL.

A note on this clone: The sample contains more than one DNA sequence encoding this CDR3. The genes are TRBV2 and TRBJ1-5; 7 nucleotides match TRBD1. The CDR3 runs 13 residues. Looked up from germline, CDR1 is SNHLY and CDR2 is FYNNEI. V lost 6 bases, J lost 4 bases, and 3 bases stayed unmatched. CDR3: CASSEGQNQPQHF. The CDR3 DNA reads as TGTGCCAGCAGCGAGGGACAGAATCAGCCCCAGCATTTT.

The rearrangement joins TRBV6-5 to TRBJ2-1; 9 bases match TRBD2. CDR3 length: 13 residues. The germline V gene has CDR1 MNHEY and CDR2 SVGAGI. V trimming: 10 bases; J trimming: 3 bases; junction bases outside the gene matches: 4. DNA for the CDR3: TGTGCCACCAAGCGGGGGGTCTACAATGAGCAGTTCTTC. This codes for CATKRGVYNEQFF.

V usage is TRBV19 and J usage is TRBJ2-7, with D possibly being TRBD1 (6 bases). The CDR3 runs 11 residues. Trimming took 6 bases from V and 6 from J, leaving 9 bases between them. From germline, CDR1 is LNHDA and CDR2 SQIVND (reference sequence). CDR3 nucleotides: TGTGCCAGTAGGGAAGGGGGCGAGCAGTACTTC. The encoded protein is CASREGGEQYF. The entire variable domain, with the rest obtained from reference TRBV19 and TRBJ2-7, is as follows: DGGITQSPKYLFRKEGQNVTLSCEQNLNHDAMYWYRQDPGQGLRLIYYSQIVNDFQKGDIAEGYSVSREKKESFPLTVTSAQKNPTAFYLCASREGGEQYFGPGTRLTVT.

This clone was counted once. The chain joins TRBV19 to TRBJ2-7, with 12 bases aligning to TRBD1. The V gene's germline CDR1 is LNHDA and CDR2 SQIVND (reference sequence). V lost 4 bases and J lost 5; bases outside the gene matches: 3. This CDR3 spans 14 amino acids. This CDR3 is CASSKGQGANEQYF. In nucleotides, the CDR3 is TGTGCCAGTAGTAAGGGACAGGGGGCCAACGAGCAGTACTTC.

This chain links TRBV19 with TRBJ1-5, with a tentative D call TRBD1 (6 bases). The CDR3 extends over 13 amino acids. The germline V and J ends were trimmed by 7 bases and 4 bases, with 11 bases remaining between them. Per the germline V gene, CDR1 is LNHDA and CDR2 is SQIVND (reference sequence). The CDR3 region has the DNA TGTGCCAGTAAAGGACAGAAAAATCAGCCCCAGCATTTT. Its protein is CASKGQKNQPQHF.

This clone was recorded once. This chain uses TRBV19 with TRBJ2-2; 8 bases align to TRBD1. V lost 8 bases to trimming and J lost 1 base; unmatched junction nucleotides: 6. The CDR3 loop spans 15 amino acids. CDR1 LNHDA and CDR2 SQIVND come from the germline V gene (reference sequence). The CDR3 DNA reads TGTGCCAGTGGCGGACAGGGCCTGAACACCGGGGAGCTGTTTTTT. Translated, it gives CASGGQGLNTGELFF.

The chain employs TRBV18 and TRBJ2-1, with 7 bases lining up with TRBD1. The CDR3 is made up of 13 amino acids. Germline CDR1 and CDR2: KGHSH and LQKENI. After removal of 4 bases from V and 5 bases from J, the junction contained 2 bases not matched to a gene. CDR3 sequence: CASSRDSNNEQFF. CDR3 sequence (DNA): TGTGCCAGCTCACGGGACAGTAACAATGAGCAGTTCTTC.

As for this clone: Different DNA sequences within this sample yield the same CDR3. J is TRBJ1-5 and V is TRBV12-5; the match to TRBD1 covers 10 bases. Germline-derived CDR1 and CDR2 are LGHNT and FRNRAP. The CDR3 extends over 14 amino acids. V trimming: 6 bases; J trimming: 4 bases; junction bases outside the gene matches: 3. DNA for the CDR3: TGTGCTAGTGGGCTGGGACAGGGGAATCAGCCCCAGCATTTT. This sequence encodes CASGLGQGNQPQHF.

The chain is built from TRBV5-1 and TRBJ2-7; D is perhaps TRBD1 (6 bases). Per the germline V gene, CDR1 is SGHRS and CDR2 is YFSETQ. This CDR3 region has 17 residues. Between the trimmed V and J ends, which lost 6 bases and 3 bases, there was a span of 25 bases. This CDR3 is CASIPPGGSGENYEQYF. The CDR3 region has the DNA TGCGCCAGCATTCCTCCTGGGGGCAGCGGTGAGAACTACGAGCAGTACTTC.

This clone was recorded once. V and J are TRBV2 and TRBJ1-1; a weak D match, TRBD1 (6 bases). Germline loops: CDR1 SNHLY, CDR2 FYNNEI. V shed 4 bases and J shed 1 base, with 10 bases lying between them. The CDR3 sequence is 14 residues long. CDR3 amino acids: CASSAGRGNTEAFF. CDR3 sequence (DNA): TGTGCCAGCAGTGCGGGCAGGGGGAACACTGAAGCTTTCTTT.

The gene calls are TRBV15 and TRBJ2-1; 8 bases line up with TRBD2. The V segment lost 2 bases and the J segment 6 bases; nucleotides outside the gene matches: 12. Germline V gene lookup returns CDR1 LNHNV and CDR2 YYDKDF (reference sequence). This CDR3 is built from 17 residues. The CDR3 region is CATSRRTSGTRINEQFF. For the CDR3, the DNA is TGTGCCACCAGCAGACGAACGTCCGGGACTAGGATCAATGAGCAGTTCTTC.

Of note for this clone: One end of the junction does not line up with germline, which may come from a read error. The chain couples TRBV5-4 to TRBJ2-3, with a weak D call TRBD2 (7 bases). CDR1 is SGHNT and CDR2 is YYREEE in the germline V gene (reference sequence). The CDR3 has 14 residues. The CDR3 protein is CASSFAGATHTQYF. The CDR3 region has the DNA TGTGCCAGCAGCTTTGCGGGGGCCACACATACGCAGTATTTT.

The rearrangement joins TRBV4-1 to TRBJ2-2, with a weak D call TRBD1 (6 bases). This CDR3 contains 15 residues. Germline loops: CDR1 MGHRA, CDR2 YSYEKL. V was trimmed by 4 bases and J by 5 bases, leaving 14 bases between them. CDR3 DNA sequence: TGCGCCAGCAGCCCAATGACAGGTCTAACCGGGGAGCTGTTTTTT. Amino acid sequence: CASSPMTGLTGELFF.

The gene calls are TRBV5-5 and TRBJ1-2; 8 bases are a match to TRBD1. This CDR3 has 13 amino acids. V lost 0 bases, J lost 6 bases, and 1 base stayed unmatched. CDR1 and CDR2 from the germline V gene are SGHKS and YYEKEE (reference sequence). The CDR3: CASSLGQGHGYTF. The CDR3 bases are TGTGCCAGCAGCTTGGGACAGGGGCATGGCTACACCTTC.

This clone was detected once. The CDR3 spells CASSLAYSGANVLTF. The CDR3 DNA reads TGTGCCAGCAGCTTAGCGTACTCTGGGGCCAACGTCCTGACTTTC. The rearrangement links TRBV7-6 to TRBJ2-6; D uncertain. This CDR3 spans 15 amino acids. From germline, CDR1 is SGHVS and CDR2 FNYEAQ. Trimming stripped 0 bases from V and 0 bases from J, with 3 bases between.

CDR3 bases: TGTGCCAGCAGTCTGACGGAGTCTGGGGCCAACGTCCTGACTTTC. It translates to CASSLTESGANVLTF. The J gene is TRBJ2-6, the V gene TRBV6-5; D call uncertain. V was trimmed by 5 bases and J by 1 base, leaving 9 bases between them. This CDR3 spans 15 amino acids. The germline V gene has CDR1 MNHEY and CDR2 SVGAGI.

This sequence joins TRBV27 and TRBJ1-4; maybe TRBD1 (5 bases). The germline V gene encodes CDR1 MNHEY and CDR2 SMNVEV (reference sequence). The V gene lost 3 bases and the J gene lost 5 bases, with 7 bases spanning the gap. The length of the CDR3 is 13 residues. CDR3 in amino acids: CASSFRQNEKLFF. CDR3 nucleotides: TGTGCCAGCAGTTTCCGACAGAATGAAAAACTGTTTTTT.

The gene calls are TRBV19 and TRBJ1-1; D unclear. The CDR3 spans 12 residues. The V and J ends lost 3 bases and 3 bases respectively, with 5 bases between them. Germline V gene sequence: CDR1 LNHDA, CDR2 SQIVND (reference sequence). The CDR3 DNA is TGTGCCAGTAGTATGCCGGACACTGAAGCTTTCTTT. Encoded protein: CASSMPDTEAFF.

This chain joins TRBV7-2 and TRBJ1-4; weak D call: TRBD1 (6 bases). This CDR3 contains 18 residues. Germline CDR1 is SGHTA and CDR2 is FQGNSA. V was cut by 1 base and J by 0 bases, with 15 bases left in between. CDR3 in DNA: TGTGCCAGCAGCTTAGGTGCAGGGGTTTTAACAACTAATGAAAAACTGTTTTTT. Amino acids: CASSLGAGVLTTNEKLFF.

The chain carries TRBV6-4 and TRBJ2-1; D is possibly TRBD1 (7 bases). There are 12 residues in the CDR3. The V gene's germline CDR1 is MRHNA and CDR2 SNTAGT. V lost 5 bases, J lost 12 bases, and 14 bases lay in between. CDR3 protein: CASSMRQGLQFF. CDR3 DNA sequence: TGTGCCAGCAGTATGAGACAGGGACTGCAGTTCTTC.

J is TRBJ1-2 and V is TRBV27; TRBD1 aligns across 10 bases. This CDR3 is 16 amino acids long. The V segment lost 5 bases and the J segment 2 bases; nucleotides outside the gene matches: 8. Germline V gene lookup returns CDR1 MNHEY and CDR2 SMNVEV (reference sequence). The CDR3 loop reads CASSARPGQGNYGYTF. CDR3 DNA: TGTGCCAGCAGTGCAAGACCGGGACAGGGGAACTATGGCTACACCTTC.

Note on this clone: The sample holds other DNA sequences that translate to the same CDR3. The J gene is TRBJ2-5, the V gene TRBV18; D possibly corresponds to TRBD2 (5 bases). CDR1 is KGHSH and CDR2 is LQKENI in the germline V gene. The CDR3 spans 13 residues. Deletions cut 3 bases from V and 5 bases from J, with 10 bases between. The CDR3 coding sequence is TGTGCCAGCTCACCTAGGGCGGGCGAGACCCAGTACTTC. Translation gives CASSPRAGETQYF.

This chain uses TRBV29-1 with TRBJ2-1; 7 bases line up with TRBD2. The CDR3 runs 14 residues. From germline, CDR1 is SQVTM and CDR2 ANQGSEA. After removal of 7 bases from V and 1 base from J, the junction contained 7 bases not matched to a gene. CDR3 protein: CSGGDYVSYNEQFF. The CDR3 coding sequence is TGCAGCGGGGGGGACTACGTATCCTACAATGAGCAGTTCTTC.